The clone carrying this T cell receptor (beta chain) has just a few counts. This specimen belongs to a study of beta chain features in type 1 diabetes. The sequenced template was cDNA made from the entire isolated RNA. The method was immunoSEQ multiplex PCR; TCRdb's version includes in-frame clones alone and lacks a portion of them. The table shows 300,000 or so clones, with 7% to 9% occurring only once. Between the trimmed V and J ends, which lost 5 bases and 10 bases, there was a span of 20 bases. The CDR3 totals 15 residues. Germline lookup yields CDR1 SEHNR and CDR2 FQNEAQ (reference sequence). This sequence was found in a woman between 18 and 29 years old in good health. V gene TRBV7-9 combines with J gene TRBJ1-4, with D uncertain. Specimen: central memory CD4+ T cells from blood. The CDR3 here is CASSISSEIGLKLFF. DNA of the CDR3: TGTGCCAGCAGCATCAGTTCCGAAATTGGTTTAAAACTGTTTTTT. The full variable domain, in which reference TRBV7-9 and TRBJ1-4 provide the parts outside the CDR3, is DTGVSQNPRHKITKRGQNVTFRCDPISEHNRLYWYRQTLGQGPEFLTYFQNEAQLEKSRLLSDRFSAERPKGSFSTLEIQRTEQGDSAMYLCASSISSEIGLKLFFGSGTQLSVL.